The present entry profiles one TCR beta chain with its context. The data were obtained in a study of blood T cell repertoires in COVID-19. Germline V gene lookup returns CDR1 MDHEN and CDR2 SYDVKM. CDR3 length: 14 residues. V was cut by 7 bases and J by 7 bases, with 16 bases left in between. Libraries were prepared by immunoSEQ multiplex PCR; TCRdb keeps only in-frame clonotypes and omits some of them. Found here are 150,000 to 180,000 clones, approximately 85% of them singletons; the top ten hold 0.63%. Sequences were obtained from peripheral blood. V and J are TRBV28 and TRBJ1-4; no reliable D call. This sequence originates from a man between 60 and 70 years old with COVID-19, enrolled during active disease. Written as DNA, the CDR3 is TGTGCCAGCAAGTCATCCCTCTTGAGTGAAAAACTGTTTTTT. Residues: CASKSSLLSEKLFF. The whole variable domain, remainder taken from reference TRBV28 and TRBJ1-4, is DVKVTQSSRYLVKRTGEKVFLECVQDMDHENMFWYRQDPGLGLRLIYFSYDVKMKEKGDIPEGYSVSREKKERFSLILESASTNQTSMYLCASKSSLLSEKLFFGSGTQLSVL.